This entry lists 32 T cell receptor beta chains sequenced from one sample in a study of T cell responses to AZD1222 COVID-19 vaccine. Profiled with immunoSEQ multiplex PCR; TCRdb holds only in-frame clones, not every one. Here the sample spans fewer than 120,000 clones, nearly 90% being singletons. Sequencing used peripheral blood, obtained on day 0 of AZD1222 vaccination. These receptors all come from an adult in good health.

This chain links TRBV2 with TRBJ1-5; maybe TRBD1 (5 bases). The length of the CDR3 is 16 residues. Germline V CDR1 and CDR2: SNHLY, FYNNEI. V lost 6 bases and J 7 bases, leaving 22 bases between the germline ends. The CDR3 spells CASRDGGWGYPQPQHF. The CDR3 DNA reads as TGTGCCAGCAGAGACGGAGGCTGGGGCTATCCCCAGCCCCAGCATTTT.

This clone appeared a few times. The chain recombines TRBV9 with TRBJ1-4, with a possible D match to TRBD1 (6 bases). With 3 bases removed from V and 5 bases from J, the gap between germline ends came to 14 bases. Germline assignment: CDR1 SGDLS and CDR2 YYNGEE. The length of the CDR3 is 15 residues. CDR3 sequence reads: CASSAATGENEKLFF. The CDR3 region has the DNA TGTGCCAGCAGCGCAGCGACAGGCGAAAATGAAAAACTGTTTTTT. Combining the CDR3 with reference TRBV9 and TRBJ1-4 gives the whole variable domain DSGVTQTPKHLITATGQRVTLRCSPRSGDLSVYWYQQSLDQGLQFLIQYYNGEERAKGNILERFSAQQFPDLHSELNLSSLELGDSALYFCASSAATGENEKLFFGSGTQLSVL.

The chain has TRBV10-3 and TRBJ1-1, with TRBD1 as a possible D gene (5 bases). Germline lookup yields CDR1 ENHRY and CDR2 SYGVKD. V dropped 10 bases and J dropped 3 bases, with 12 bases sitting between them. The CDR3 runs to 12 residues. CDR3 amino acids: CATRGIDTEAFF. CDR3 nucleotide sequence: TGTGCCACCCGGGGGATTGACACTGAAGCTTTCTTT.

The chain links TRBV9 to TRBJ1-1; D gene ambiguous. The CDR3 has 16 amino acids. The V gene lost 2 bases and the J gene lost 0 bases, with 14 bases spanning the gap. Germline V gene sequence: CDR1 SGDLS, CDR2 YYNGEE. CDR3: CASSVLPDGVNTEAFF. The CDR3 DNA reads TGTGCCAGCAGCGTTCTCCCCGATGGGGTGAACACTGAAGCTTTCTTT. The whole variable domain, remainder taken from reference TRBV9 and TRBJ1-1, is DSGVTQTPKHLITATGQRVTLRCSPRSGDLSVYWYQQSLDQGLQFLIQYYNGEERAKGNILERFSAQQFPDLHSELNLSSLELGDSALYFCASSVLPDGVNTEAFFGQGTRLTVV.

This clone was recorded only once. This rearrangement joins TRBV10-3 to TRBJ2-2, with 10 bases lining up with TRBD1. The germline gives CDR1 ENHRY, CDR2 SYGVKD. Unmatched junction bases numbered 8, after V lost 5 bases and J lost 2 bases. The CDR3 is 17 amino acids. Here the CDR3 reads CAISSSTGGVNTGELFF. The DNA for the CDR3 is TGTGCCATCAGTTCCTCGACAGGGGGCGTAAACACCGGGGAGCTGTTTTTT.

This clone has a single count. The CDR3 reads CARGLKASDGYEQYF. The CDR3 DNA follows: TGTGCCAGGGGGTTGAAGGCCTCCGACGGGTACGAGCAGTACTTC. The J gene is TRBJ2-7, the V gene TRBV21-1. TRBV21-1 is flagged as a pseudogene. The CDR3 consists of 15 residues.

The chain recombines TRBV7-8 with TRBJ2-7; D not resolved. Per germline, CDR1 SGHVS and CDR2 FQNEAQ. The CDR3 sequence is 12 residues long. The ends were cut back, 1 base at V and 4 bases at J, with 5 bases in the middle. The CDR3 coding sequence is TGTGCCAGCAGCTTAGTGGGGTACGAGCAGTACTTC. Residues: CASSLVGYEQYF.

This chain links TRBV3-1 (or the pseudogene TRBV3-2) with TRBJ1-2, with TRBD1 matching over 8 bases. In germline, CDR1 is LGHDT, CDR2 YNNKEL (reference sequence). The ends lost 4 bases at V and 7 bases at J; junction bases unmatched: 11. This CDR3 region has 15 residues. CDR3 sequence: CASSLRVTGARGYTF. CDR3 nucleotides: TGTGCCAGCAGCCTTCGGGTGACAGGGGCCCGTGGCTACACCTTC.

CDR3 in DNA: TGTGCCAGTAGTCTGACTAGCGGAGCCCACACTCCGCCGTACTTC. It is translated as CASSLTSGAHTPPYF. The J gene is TRBJ2-7, the V gene TRBV19, with TRBD2 matching over 9 bases. The CDR3 loop spans 15 amino acids. After removal of 5 bases from V and 12 bases from J, the junction contained 17 bases not matched to a gene. Germline assignment: CDR1 LNHDA and CDR2 SQIVND (reference sequence).

The CDR3 DNA sequence: TGCGCCAGCAGCCACCCCTTTGGGAGCGAGCAGTACTTC. Encoded protein: CASSHPFGSEQYF. The chain carries TRBV4-1 and TRBJ2-7, with D maybe TRBD2 (5 bases). V was shortened by 3 bases and J by 6 bases, with 12 bases between the two germline ends. There are 13 residues in the CDR3. Germline CDR1 is MGHRA and CDR2 is YSYEKL.

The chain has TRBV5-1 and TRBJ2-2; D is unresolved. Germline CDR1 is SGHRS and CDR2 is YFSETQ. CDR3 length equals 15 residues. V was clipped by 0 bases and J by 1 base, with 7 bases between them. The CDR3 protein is CASSLEALNTGELFF. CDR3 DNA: TGCGCCAGCAGCTTGGAAGCCTTGAACACCGGGGAGCTGTTTTTT. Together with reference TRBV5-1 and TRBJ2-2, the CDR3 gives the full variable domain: KAGVTQTPRYLIKTRGQQVTLSCSPISGHRSVSWYQQTPGQGLQFLFEYFSETQRNKGNFPGRFSGRQFSNSRSEMNVSTLELGDSALYLCASSLEALNTGELFFGEGSRLTVL.

This chain's CDR3 is CASSRDRGLGEAFF. DNA for the CDR3: TGTGCCAGCAGCCGGGACAGGGGGCTGGGTGAAGCTTTCTTT. The chain combines TRBV3-1 (or the pseudogene TRBV3-2) with TRBJ1-1, with TRBD1 matching over 12 bases. Trimming took 4 bases from V and 7 from J; bases not matched to a gene: 4. Per germline, CDR1 LGHDT and CDR2 YNNKEL (reference sequence). The CDR3 length is 14 residues.

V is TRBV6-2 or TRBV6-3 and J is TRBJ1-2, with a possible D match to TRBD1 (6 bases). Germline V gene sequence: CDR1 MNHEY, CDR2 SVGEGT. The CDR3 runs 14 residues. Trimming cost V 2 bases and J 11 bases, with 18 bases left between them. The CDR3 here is CASSYRVRQDSYTF. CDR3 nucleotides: TGTGCCAGCAGTTACCGGGTCCGACAGGACTCGTACACCTTC.

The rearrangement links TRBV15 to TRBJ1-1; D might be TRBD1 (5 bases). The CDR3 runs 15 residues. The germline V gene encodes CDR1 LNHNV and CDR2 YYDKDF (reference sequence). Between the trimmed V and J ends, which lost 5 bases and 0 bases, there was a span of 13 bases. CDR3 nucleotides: TGTGCCACCAGCGGGAGTCCGGGACTGAACACTGAAGCTTTCTTT. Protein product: CATSGSPGLNTEAFF.

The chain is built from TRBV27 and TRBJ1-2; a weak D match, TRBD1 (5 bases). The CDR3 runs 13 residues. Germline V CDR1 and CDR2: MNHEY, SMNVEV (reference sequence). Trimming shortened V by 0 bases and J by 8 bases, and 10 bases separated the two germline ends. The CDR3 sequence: CASSLSGVGGYTF. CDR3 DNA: TGTGCCAGCAGTTTATCAGGGGTTGGAGGCTACACCTTC.

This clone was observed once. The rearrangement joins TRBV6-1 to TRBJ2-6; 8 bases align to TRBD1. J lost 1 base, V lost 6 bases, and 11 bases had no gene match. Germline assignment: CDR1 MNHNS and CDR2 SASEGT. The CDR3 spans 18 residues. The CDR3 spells CASREQGGVRSGANVLTF. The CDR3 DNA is TGTGCCAGCAGAGAACAGGGGGGAGTTAGGTCTGGGGCCAACGTCCTGACTTTC.

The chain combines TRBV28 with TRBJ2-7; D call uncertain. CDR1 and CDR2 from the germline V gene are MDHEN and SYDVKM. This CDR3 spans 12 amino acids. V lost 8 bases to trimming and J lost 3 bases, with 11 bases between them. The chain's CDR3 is CASLKGGYEQYF. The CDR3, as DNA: TGTGCCAGCTTGAAGGGTGGCTACGAGCAGTACTTC.

The CDR3 loop reads CASSRLADLYNEQFF. The DNA of the CDR3 is TGTGCCAGCAGCCGACTAGCGGATCTATACAATGAGCAGTTCTTC. The gene calls are TRBV6-5 and TRBJ2-1; 9 bases map to TRBD2. The germline CDR1 and CDR2 sequences are MNHEY and SVGAGI. The CDR3 has 15 residues. V was pared by 6 bases and J by 4 bases, with 7 bases of the junction left unmatched.

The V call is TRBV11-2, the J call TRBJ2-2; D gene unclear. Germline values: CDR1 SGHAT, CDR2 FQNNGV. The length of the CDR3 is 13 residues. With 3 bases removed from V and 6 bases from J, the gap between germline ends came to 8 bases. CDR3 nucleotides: TGTGCCAGCAGCTTCACAGACCCCGGGGAGCTGTTTTTT. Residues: CASSFTDPGELFF.

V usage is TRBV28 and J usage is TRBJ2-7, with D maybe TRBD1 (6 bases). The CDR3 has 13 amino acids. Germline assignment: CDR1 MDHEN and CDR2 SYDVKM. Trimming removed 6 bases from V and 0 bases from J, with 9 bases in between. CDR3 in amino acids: CASSQGYSYEQYF. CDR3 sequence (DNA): TGTGCCAGCAGCCAGGGGTACTCCTACGAGCAGTACTTC.

In DNA form, the CDR3 reads TGCGCCAGCAGCTGGACCCCGGGGGAGCGGGAGGCATCCCTCTACAATGAGCAGTTCTTC. It codes for CASSWTPGEREASLYNEQFF. The V call is TRBV5-1, the J call TRBJ2-1, with 9 bases that match TRBD2. The CDR3 spans 20 residues. V gave up 3 bases and J gave up 3 bases; unmatched junction bases: 19. CDR1 is SGHRS and CDR2 is YFSETQ in the germline V gene.

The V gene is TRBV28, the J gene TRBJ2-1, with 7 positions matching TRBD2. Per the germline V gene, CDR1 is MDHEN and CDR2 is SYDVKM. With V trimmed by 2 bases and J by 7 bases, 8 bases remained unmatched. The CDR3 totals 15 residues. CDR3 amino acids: CASSLGGSGGNEQFF. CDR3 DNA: TGTGCCAGCAGTTTAGGCGGGAGTGGCGGTAATGAGCAGTTCTTC.

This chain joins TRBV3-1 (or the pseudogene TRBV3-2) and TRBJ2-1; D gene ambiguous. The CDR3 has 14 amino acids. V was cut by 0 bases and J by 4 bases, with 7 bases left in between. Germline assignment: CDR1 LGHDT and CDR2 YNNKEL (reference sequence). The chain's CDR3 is CASSQDQEYNEQFF. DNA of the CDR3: TGTGCCAGCAGCCAAGATCAGGAATACAATGAGCAGTTCTTC.

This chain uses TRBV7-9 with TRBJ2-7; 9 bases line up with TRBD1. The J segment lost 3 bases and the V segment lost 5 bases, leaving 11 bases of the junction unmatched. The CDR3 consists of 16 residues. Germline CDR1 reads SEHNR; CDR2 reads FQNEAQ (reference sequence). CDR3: CASSPRPDRGYYEQYF. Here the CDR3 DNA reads TGTGCCAGCAGCCCACGACCGGACAGGGGTTACTACGAGCAGTACTTC.

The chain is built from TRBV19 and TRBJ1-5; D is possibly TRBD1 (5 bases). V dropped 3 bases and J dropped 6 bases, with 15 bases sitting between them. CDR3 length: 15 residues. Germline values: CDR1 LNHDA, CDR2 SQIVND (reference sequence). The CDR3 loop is CASSMRTGEGQPQHF. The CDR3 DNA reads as TGTGCCAGTAGTATGAGGACGGGGGAAGGTCAGCCCCAGCATTTT.

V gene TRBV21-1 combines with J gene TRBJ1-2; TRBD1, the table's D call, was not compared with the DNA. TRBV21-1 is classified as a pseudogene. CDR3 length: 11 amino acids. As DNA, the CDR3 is TGTGCCAGCAGCAGTCAATATGGCTACACCTTC. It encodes CASSSQYGYTF.

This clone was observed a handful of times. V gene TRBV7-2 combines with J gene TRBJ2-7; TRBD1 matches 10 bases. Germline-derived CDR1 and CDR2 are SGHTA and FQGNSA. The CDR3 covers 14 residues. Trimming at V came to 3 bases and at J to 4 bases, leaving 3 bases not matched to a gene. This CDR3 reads CASSLGQGLYEQYF. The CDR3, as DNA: TGTGCCAGCAGCTTGGGACAGGGGTTATACGAGCAGTACTTC.

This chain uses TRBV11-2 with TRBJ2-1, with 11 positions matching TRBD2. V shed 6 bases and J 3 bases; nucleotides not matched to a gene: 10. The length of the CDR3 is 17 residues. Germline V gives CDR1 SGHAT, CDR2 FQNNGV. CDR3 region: CASSRTLAGGSYNEQFF. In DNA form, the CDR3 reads TGTGCCAGCAGTCGGACCCTAGCGGGGGGAAGCTACAATGAGCAGTTCTTC.

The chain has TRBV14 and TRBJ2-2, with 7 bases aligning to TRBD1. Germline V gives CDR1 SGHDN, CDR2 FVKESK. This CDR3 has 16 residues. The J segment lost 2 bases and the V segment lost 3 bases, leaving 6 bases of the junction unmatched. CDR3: CASSQWDRLNTGELFF. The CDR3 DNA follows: TGTGCCAGCAGCCAGTGGGACAGACTTAACACCGGGGAGCTGTTTTTT.

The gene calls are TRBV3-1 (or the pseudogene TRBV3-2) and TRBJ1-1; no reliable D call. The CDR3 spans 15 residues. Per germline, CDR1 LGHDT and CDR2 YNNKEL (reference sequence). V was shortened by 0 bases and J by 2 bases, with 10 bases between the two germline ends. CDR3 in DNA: TGTGCCAGCAGCCAAGATCGACGGAGAAACACTGAAGCTTTCTTT. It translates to CASSQDRRRNTEAFF.

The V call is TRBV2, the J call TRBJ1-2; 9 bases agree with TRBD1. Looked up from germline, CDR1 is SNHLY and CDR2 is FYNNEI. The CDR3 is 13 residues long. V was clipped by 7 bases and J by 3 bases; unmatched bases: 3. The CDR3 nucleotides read TGTGCCAGCATCCGGGACAGGGACTATGGCTACACCTTC. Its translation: CASIRDRDYGYTF.

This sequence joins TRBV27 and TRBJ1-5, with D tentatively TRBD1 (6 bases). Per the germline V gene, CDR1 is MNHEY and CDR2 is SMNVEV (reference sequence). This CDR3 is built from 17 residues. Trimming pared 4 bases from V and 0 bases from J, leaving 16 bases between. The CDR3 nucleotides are TGTGCCAGCAGTTGGGGGGGGGCAGGGTATAGCAATCAGCCCCAGCATTTT. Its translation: CASSWGGAGYSNQPQHF.